These T cell receptor beta chains were read from a single sample in a study of cytomegalovirus exposure and HLA in healthy donors. Data came from immunoSEQ multiplex PCR; TCRdb stores just in-frame clones and leaves some out. The repertoire has some 200,000 clones, 84% of them found once; the top ten carry 2.5% to 3%. What was sequenced was PBMCs. These receptors all come from a woman between 18 and 29 years old in good health and CMV-seropositive. Each CDR3 is given with its conserved first and last residue.

j_call v_call cdr3_aa
TRBJ2-5 TRBV2 CASSEMAGGGETQYF
TRBJ2-1 TRBV19 CASTPRRQGSDEQFF
TRBJ2-7 TRBV6-1 CASMRASYEQYF
TRBJ2-1 TRBV6-5 CASRTGQEYNEQFF
TRBJ2-7 TRBV6-1 CASSEHTRDRVYEQYF
TRBJ2-7 TRBV6-5 CASSYIPGQSGQYF
TRBJ2-1 TRBV5-1 CASSSLIQGTYYNEQFF
TRBJ2-2 TRBV7-7 CASSPSGNTGELFF
TRBJ1-3 TRBV9 CASRGGYSGNTIYF
TRBJ2-3 TRBV9 CASSARTGPNTDTQYF
TRBJ2-3 TRBV5-1 CASSHGQSTDTQYF
TRBJ2-3 TRBV9 CASSDRTVTSTDTQYF
TRBJ1-2 TRBV7-2 CASSVGIRRGPYGYTF
TRBJ2-7 TRBV18 CASSPRQGSSYEQYF
TRBJ1-4 TRBV30 CAWRTSSRETQGFSNEKLFF
TRBJ1-3 TRBV6-1 CASAIREAGNTIYF
TRBJ1-2 TRBV5-1 CASSPPGQSGYTF
TRBJ2-1 TRBV5-1 CASSSGLAGNNEQFF
TRBJ2-5 TRBV5-4 CAARGLVGETQYF
TRBJ2-3 TRBV7-7 CASSLDYSTDTQYF
TRBJ2-3 TRBV9 CASSVEAGALSTDTQYF
TRBJ1-3 TRBV2 CASSEPGGNTIYF
TRBJ2-3 TRBV5-1 CASSLEGVTQYF
TRBJ2-7 TRBV29-1 CSACGTWDEQYF
TRBJ2-7 TRBV9 CASSGNRDREGEQYF
TRBJ1-1 TRBV6-5 CASSLDRVTEAFF
TRBJ1-2 TRBV19 CASSAQGAIYGYTF
TRBJ2-7 TRBV20-1 CSARVPDEQYF
TRBJ2-7 TRBV28 CASSPTGYYEQYF
TRBJ1-2 TRBV5-8 CASSWGDRAYGYTF
TRBJ2-3 TRBV5-4 CASSRQGTDTQYF
TRBJ2-5 TRBV15 CATSSPSRETQYF
TRBJ1-1 TRBV6-1 CASTSRENTEAFF
TRBJ2-7 TRBV4-2 CASSQAPTGESYEQYF
TRBJ2-1 TRBV7-9 CASKGVAGGTDEQFF
TRBJ2-1 TRBV19 CASSTTSGSEQFF
TRBJ2-2 TRBV7-9 CASRAETGRGTGELFF
TRBJ2-3 TRBV19 CASSTPGQGADTQYF
TRBJ2-1 TRBV7-3 CASSPLLAPYNEQFF
TRBJ1-5 TRBV2 CASSEMLEGQPQHF
TRBJ2-7 TRBV11-2 CASRGLSSIEQYF
TRBJ2-7 TRBV7-2 CASTDSYGQYF
TRBJ2-1 TRBV5-1 CASSLRQRNEQFF
TRBJ2-3 TRBV7-6 CASRFRAFSTDTQYF
TRBJ1-2 TRBV5-1 CASSLRTGAKGCGYTF
TRBJ1-1 TRBV7-6 CASSQGAGTEAFF
TRBJ1-4 TRBV5-1 CASSRTGQDNEKLFF
TRBJ1-1 TRBV27 CASSPIGGTEAFF
TRBJ1-2 TRBV28 CASSLDRTYGYTF
TRBJ1-4 TRBV5-1 CASSLGRDGELFF
TRBJ2-7 TRBV19 CASSGGSSLYEQYF
TRBJ2-7 TRBV19 CASSYGTGAYEQYF